This T cell receptor beta chain was identified during a study of blood T cell repertoires in COVID-19. Produced via immunoSEQ multiplex PCR; TCRdb's table is partial and in-frame only. Of 110,000 to 150,000 clones detected, more than 80% appear once; the ten largest clones hold roughly 3.9%. CDR3 size: 16 residues. V was clipped by 2 bases and J by 2 bases, with 13 bases between them. This chain links TRBV23-1 with TRBJ1-5, with a tentative D call TRBD1 (6 bases). TRBV23-1 is an open reading frame whose function is uncertain. The receptor was derived from a man aged 50 or older who had recovered from COVID-19. Source material: PBMCs or T cells enriched from blood (not recorded which). The chain's CDR3 is CASSQPARTGNQPQHF. Written as DNA, the CDR3 is TGCGCCAGCAGTCAACCTGCTCGGACAGGCAATCAGCCCCAGCATTTT.